This TCR beta chain was found in a study of Graves' ophthalmopathy and Graves' hyperthyroidism (dated by TCRdb to 2016 to 2019). With regard to the full study: Peripheral blood was collected at initial diagnosis, before any treatment. TCR beta repertoire signatures were used to distinguish Graves' ophthalmopathy from Graves' hyperthyroidism and to predict progression to ophthalmopathy. In total, around 140 blood samples were TCR-sequenced: 43 ophthalmopathy, some 80 hyperthyroidism and some 17 hyperthyroidism-to-ophthalmopathy patients. A discovery set of 100 patients (43 ophthalmopathy, 55 to 65 stable hyperthyroidism) was enrolled to explore V-J signatures distinguishing ophthalmopathy from hyperthyroidism. An independent validation cohort comprised some 19 hyperthyroidism patients and 15 to 17 patients who later progressed from hyperthyroidism to ophthalmopathy. T-cell repertoires of thyroid tissue and blood were compared in more than 5 hyperthyroidism patients. After sampling, hyperthyroidism patients received methimazole starting at 30 mg daily, and ophthalmopathy patients received high-dose intravenous methylprednisolone.

Overall results and qualifications from the work: Most expanded thyroid clonotypes with a frequency above 0.001 also appeared in blood, which suggests that blood repertoires may reflect the immune response in the thyroid. In validation, the model predicted ophthalmopathy progression with more than 55% sensitivity and approximately 72% specificity; some twelve predicted patients were CT-confirmed with GO in a median of around 6.5 months. In cross-validation, the 13-signature model distinguished ophthalmopathy from stable hyperthyroidism with around 86% sensitivity and around 83% specificity, while in the test set the corresponding values were around 79% and 71%. No statistical method was used to set the sample size in advance, and the investigators knew which group each participant was assigned to.

Ophthalmopathy patients had moderately to severely active disease, Clinical Activity Score of at least 3, NOSPECS grade of at least 4, and disease duration under 3 months. Anyone with other autoimmune diseases, uncontrolled infections, pregnancy or lactation was excluded from the study. Clinical symptoms, serum thyroxine, TRAb, thyroid ultrasound and orbital computed tomography were used for diagnosis. Using Ficoll-Paque density gradient centrifugation, PBMCs were isolated from 9.5 to 10 ml of fresh peripheral blood. Trizol reagent was used to extract the total RNA, and its quality was then checked on an Agilent 2100 Bioanalyzer. With regard to this clonotype: The antigen it binds to is not known. One base away there is no much larger clone; base qualities are not given.

V is clipped by 5 bases and J by 2 bases, and the sequence between their germline boundaries is 5 bases long. The CDR1 and CDR2 encoded by the germline V gene are SQVTM and ANQGSEA. From cysteine to phenylalanine, the CDR3 is 11 amino acids long. Only CDR3 DNA remains: 33 bases, in frame from the first base. For repertoire sequencing, the TCR beta CDR3 regions were amplified from RNA transcripts. A first-round RT-PCR used HTBI primers with the Qiagen OneStep RT-PCR kit, followed by a second-round multiplex PCR, size selection and purification. The libraries underwent paired-end sequencing with 100 bp reads on an Illumina HiSeq2000. The study's own analysis went as follows. SOAPnuke was used to process the reads, throwing out any read that had adapters, had uncalled bases, had a mean Phred below 15, or lacked an exact constant-primer or identifier match. COPE v1.2.5 was used to merge the high-quality paired reads. Each unique nucleotide sequence was treated as a clonotype, and MiTCR v1.1 was used to align the clonotypes to the IMGT TRB V, D and J references. Only V-J combinations with frequency above 0.0001 were analysed, covering more than 99% of repertoires. A TCR clonal expansion and chaos score per V-J combination was defined as the ratio of F50 clonal expansion to chaos observed in the TCRdist matrix. Features were reduced by Welch's t-statistics and random forest to over 10 V-J combinations, which fed a naive Bayes classifier. The similarity between thyroid and blood repertoires was quantified using the Morisita-Horn index. TCRdb reran the public reads through fastp at Q25 and MiXCR, keeping productive beta chains. All rows with the same CDR3 protein become a single entry with the most common DNA and genes. These V and J calls derive from TCRdb rather than the authors' analysis. Within this sample are some 750,000 distinct CDR3 sequences, with 40% of them counted one time only. Together, the top ten hold 44% of the sample.

This sequence was found in an adult man with Graves' ophthalmopathy. This chain is built from TRBV29-1 and TRBJ2-3; the D gene identity is not certain. Source material: peripheral blood. The CDR3 is CSVIYTDTQYF. The bases are TGCAGCGTTATTTACACAGATACGCAGTATTTT.